This TCR beta chain was identified in a study of T cells in Graves' hyperthyroidism and ophthalmopathy (dated by TCRdb to the late 2010s). Study-wide context: To identify distinguishing TCR V-J signatures, a discovery cohort of about 100 patients was used, comprising 40 to 45 with Graves' ophthalmopathy and approximately 58 with stable Graves' hyperthyroidism. The roughly 100 discovery patients were randomly split 7:3 into training and test sets. The paper describes TCR Vbeta CDR3 sequencing of 120 to 150 peripheral blood samples, made up of fewer than 50 ophthalmopathy patients, some 76 hyperthyroidism patients and 17 progressor patients. Once sampling was done, hyperthyroidism patients were given methimazole at a starting dose of 30 mg daily, whereas ophthalmopathy patients were given high-dose intravenous methylprednisolone. The study also compared thyroid tissue and blood T-cell repertoires from about 6 Graves' hyperthyroidism patients. Prospective prediction of ophthalmopathy was tested in an independent validation cohort consisting of about 20 hyperthyroidism patients and approximately 16 patients who later progressed to ophthalmopathy. The research as a whole found: Most expanded thyroid clonotypes (frequency above 0.001) were also found in blood, which suggests that blood repertoires may mirror thyroid immune responses. No statistical method was used to fix the sample size in advance, and group allocation was not hidden from the investigators. A 13 V-J signature model separated ophthalmopathy from stable hyperthyroidism, with roughly 88% sensitivity and just under 84% specificity in cross-validation and 80%/75% in testing. In validation, the model predicted progression to ophthalmopathy a median of about 6 months before onset, with roughly 71% sensitivity and 72.22% specificity.

At least ten counts were recorded for this clonotype. Its recognized antigen is unknown. No qualities accompany the bases; no much larger clone lies one base away. The CDR3 contains 15 residues, cysteine and phenylalanine counted. Only CDR3 DNA is held: 45 bases, read in frame from base 1. A distance of 12 bases separates the germline ends of V and J, which lose 6 bases and 0 bases respectively. CDR1 and CDR2 (LNHDA, SQIVND) derive from the germline V gene (reference sequence). Any patient with an uncontrolled infection, another autoimmune disease, pregnancy or lactation was excluded. Diagnoses were based on clinical symptoms, serum thyroxine and TRAb, thyroid ultrasound and orbital computed tomography. Trizol reagent was used to extract total RNA, and RNA quality was then checked on an Agilent 2100 Bioanalyzer. The TCR beta CDR3 regions were amplified from the RNA transcripts. A first-round RT-PCR of the TCR CDR3 used the HTBI primer set with the Qiagen OneStep RT-PCR kit. A second multiplex PCR round built the libraries, followed by size selection and purification. Sequencing of the libraries was done on an Illumina HiSeq2000 using paired-end 100 bp reads. The paper's data handling went like this. SOAPnuke was used to process the raw data, removing reads that contained adapters or uncalled bases, had a mean Phred below 15, or lacked an exact match to the constant primer or identifier. High-quality paired reads were merged using COPE v1.2.5, and each unique nucleotide sequence was defined as a clonotype. MiTCR v1.1 was used to align the clonotypes against IMGT TRBV, TRBD and TRBJ reference segments. Only V-J combinations with frequency above 0.0001, covering roughly 99% of repertoires, were analysed. A TCS score was defined as the ratio between F50 (clonal expansion) and ExV (chaos), using BLOSUM62-based TCRdist between CDR3 peptides within each V-J. Welch's t-statistics and random forest reduced around 510 V-J features to about 13, which were used in a naive Bayes classifier (R e1071). The Morisita-Horn index was used to measure how similar the thyroid and blood repertoires were. TCRdb handled the public reads itself, with Q25 trimming in fastp and clone calling in MiXCR, and kept productive beta chains. Duplicate CDR3 protein sequences are folded into a single record with the most common DNA and genes. The V and J calls here are based on TCRdb, not the publication. The table for this sample lists over 650,000 distinct CDR3 sequences; 45% of them were counted only once. Less than 8.5% of the sample goes to the ten largest clones.

The clonotype originates from an adult man with Graves' disease, either hyperthyroidism or ophthalmopathy (not recorded which). The sequence links TRBV19 to TRBJ1-5; no D segment can be confidently identified. Sequencing was done on a sample of peripheral blood or thyroid tissue (not recorded which). The CDR3 reads as follows: CASSPLISSNQPQHF. The nucleotide sequence reads TGTGCCAGTAGCCCCCTTATCAGTAGCAATCAGCCCCAGCATTTT.